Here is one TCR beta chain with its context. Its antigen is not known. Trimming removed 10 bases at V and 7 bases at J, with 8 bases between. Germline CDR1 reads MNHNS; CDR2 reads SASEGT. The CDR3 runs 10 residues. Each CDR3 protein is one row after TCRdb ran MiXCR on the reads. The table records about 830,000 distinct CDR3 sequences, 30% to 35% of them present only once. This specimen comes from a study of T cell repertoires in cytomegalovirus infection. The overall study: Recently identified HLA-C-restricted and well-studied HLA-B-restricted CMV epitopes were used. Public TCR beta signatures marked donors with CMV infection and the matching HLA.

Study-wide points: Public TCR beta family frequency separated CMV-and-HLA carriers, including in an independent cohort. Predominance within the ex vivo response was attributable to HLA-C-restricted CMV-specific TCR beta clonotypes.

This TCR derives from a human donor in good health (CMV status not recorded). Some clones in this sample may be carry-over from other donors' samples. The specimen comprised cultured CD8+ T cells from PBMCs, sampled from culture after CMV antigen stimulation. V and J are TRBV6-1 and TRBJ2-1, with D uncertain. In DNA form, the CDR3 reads TGTGCCATTCGGACGAATGAGCAGTTCTTC. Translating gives CAIRTNEQFF.